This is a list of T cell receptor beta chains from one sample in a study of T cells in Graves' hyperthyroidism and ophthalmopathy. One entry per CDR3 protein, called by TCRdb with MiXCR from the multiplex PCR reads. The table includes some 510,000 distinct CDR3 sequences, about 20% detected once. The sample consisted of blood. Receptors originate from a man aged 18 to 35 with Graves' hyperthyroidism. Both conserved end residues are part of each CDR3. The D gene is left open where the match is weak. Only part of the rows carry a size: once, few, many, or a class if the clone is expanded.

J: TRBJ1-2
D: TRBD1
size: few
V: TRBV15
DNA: TGTGCCACCAGCAGAAAGGACAGGACCTATGGCTACACCTTC
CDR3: CATSRKDRTYGYTF

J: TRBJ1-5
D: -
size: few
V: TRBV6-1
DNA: TGTGCCAGCCGAAACAAGGGGCCTAATCAGCCCCAGCATTTT
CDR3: CASRNKGPNQPQHF

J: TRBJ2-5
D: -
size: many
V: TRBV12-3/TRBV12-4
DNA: TGTGCCAGCAGTTTATTTGGAGGGGAGACCCAGTACTTC
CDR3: CASSLFGGETQYF

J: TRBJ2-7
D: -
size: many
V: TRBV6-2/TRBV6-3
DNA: TGTGCCAGCAGTTACCGAGGGCCTTCCTACGAGCAGTACTTC
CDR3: CASSYRGPSYEQYF

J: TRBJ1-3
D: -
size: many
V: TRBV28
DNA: TGTGCCAGCAGTTTCGTTTCGGGTGGAAACACCATATATTTT
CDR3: CASSFVSGGNTIYF

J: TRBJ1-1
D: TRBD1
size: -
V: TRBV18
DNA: TGTGCCAGCTCACCTAGGACAGGGAAGGAATTCACTGAAGCTTTCTTT
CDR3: CASSPRTGKEFTEAFF

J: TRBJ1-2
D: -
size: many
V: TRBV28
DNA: TGTGCCAGCAGGGGAGGGACGGATAACGCTGGCTACACCTTC
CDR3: CASRGGTDNAGYTF

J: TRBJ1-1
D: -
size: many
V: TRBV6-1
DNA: TGTGCCAGCAGTGAAGTCCGAGGAGCTGAAGCTTTCTTT
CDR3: CASSEVRGAEAFF

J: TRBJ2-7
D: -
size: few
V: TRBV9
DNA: TGTGCCAGCAGCCCCCTAGGACAGCCCCCCTACGAGCAGTACTTC
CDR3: CASSPLGQPPYEQYF

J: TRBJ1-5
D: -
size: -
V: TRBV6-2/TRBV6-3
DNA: TGTGCCAGCAGTTACTCGCGTAGTCAGCCCCAGCATTTT
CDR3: CASSYSRSQPQHF

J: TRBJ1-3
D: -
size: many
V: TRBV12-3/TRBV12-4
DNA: TGTGCCAGCAGTTCGCCGACAGAAAGCTCTGGAAACACCATATATTTT
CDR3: CASSSPTESSGNTIYF

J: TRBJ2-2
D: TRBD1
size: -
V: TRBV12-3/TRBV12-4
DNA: TGTGCCAGCAGCAAAACCCGGGACAGGGGGTATACCGGGGAGCTGTTTTTT
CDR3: CASSKTRDRGYTGELFF

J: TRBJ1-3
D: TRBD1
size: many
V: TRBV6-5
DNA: TGTGCCAGCAGAAAAGGGGGCAATGGAAACACCATATATTTT
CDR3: CASRKGGNGNTIYF

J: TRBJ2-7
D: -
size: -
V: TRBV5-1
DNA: TGCGCCAGCAGGGTCCTGGAGCAGTACTTC
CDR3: CASRVLEQYF

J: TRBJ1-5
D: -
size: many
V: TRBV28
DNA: TGTGCCAGCAGTTTCTCCCTCGCCCAGCCCCAGCATTTT
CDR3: CASSFSLAQPQHF

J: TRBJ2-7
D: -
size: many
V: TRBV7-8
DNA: TGTGCCAGCAGCTTAGAACAGGGTGACGAGCAGTACTTC
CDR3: CASSLEQGDEQYF

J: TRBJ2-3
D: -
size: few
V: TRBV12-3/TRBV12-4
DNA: TGTGCCAGCAGCCAAGGGGACTCCACAGATACGCAGTATTTT
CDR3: CASSQGDSTDTQYF

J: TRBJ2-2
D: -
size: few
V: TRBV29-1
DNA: TGCAGCGTTGTGACAGTGAACACCGGGGAGCTGTTTTTT
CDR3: CSVVTVNTGELFF

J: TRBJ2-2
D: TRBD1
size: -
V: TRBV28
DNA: TGTGCCAGCAGCTCAGACAGGGGCTATGGGTACACCGGGGAGCTGTTTTTT
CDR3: CASSSDRGYGYTGELFF

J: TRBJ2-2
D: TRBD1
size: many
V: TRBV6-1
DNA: TGTGCCAGCAACCCCCTGACAGGGGCGGACACCGGGGAGCTGTTTTTT
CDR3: CASNPLTGADTGELFF

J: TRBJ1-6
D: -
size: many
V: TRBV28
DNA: TGTGCCAGCGAAGATAGTAATTCACCCCTCCACTTT
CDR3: CASEDSNSPLHF